One sample yielded the 5 T cell receptor beta chains listed below, sequenced in a study of human T cells and chemical hapten exposure. In TCRdb, the RACE reads were re-called with MiXCR into one record per CDR3 protein. Here the sample spans more than 70,000 distinct CDR3 sequences, around 9% being singletons. Time point noted: healthy volunteer bleed at 2 weeks. Total RNA was isolated from unfractionated whole blood. The sequenced sample consisted of whole blood. All receptors come from a female donor in good health. Some clones in this sample may be carry-over from other donors' samples.

This clonotype was recorded at least ten times. The chain has TRBV28 and TRBJ1-2, with a possible D match to TRBD1 (6 bases). The CDR3 sequence is 15 residues long. With 10 bases removed from V and 0 bases from J, the gap between germline ends came to 18 bases. Germline values: CDR1 MDHEN, CDR2 SYDVKM. The CDR3 DNA reads TGTGCCACCTCACCCTTCGGGACACCTAACTATGGCTACACCTTC. This translates into CATSPFGTPNYGYTF.

V usage is TRBV20-1 and J usage is TRBJ2-3; D is perhaps TRBD2 (6 bases). Trimming left V 3 bases short and J 2 bases short, with 15 bases between. The CDR3 runs 15 residues. CDR1 and CDR2 (germline): DFQATT, SNEGSKA (reference sequence). CDR3 residues: CSARSDSGFTDTQYF. The CDR3 DNA sequence: TGCAGTGCTAGGAGCGATAGCGGATTCACAGATACGCAGTATTTT.

This rearrangement joins TRBV9 to TRBJ2-2; possible D gene TRBD2, 5 bases. Trimming removed 1 base at V and 4 bases at J, with 11 bases between. Germline CDR1 and CDR2: SGDLS and YYNGEE. This CDR3 spans 15 amino acids. In DNA, the CDR3 is TGTGCCAGCAGCGTATTAGGTAGCGCCACCGGGGAGCTGTTTTTT. The encoded protein is CASSVLGSATGELFF.

V and J are TRBV2 and TRBJ2-1, with a possible D match to TRBD2 (5 bases). Looked up from germline, CDR1 is SNHLY and CDR2 is FYNNEI. The CDR3 has 11 residues. The V end lost 4 bases, the J end lost 10 bases, and 8 bases lay between the germline ends. The CDR3 is CASSVSGEQFF. Written as DNA, the CDR3 is TGTGCCAGCAGTGTAAGCGGAGAGCAGTTCTTC.

This chain links TRBV28 with TRBJ1-1; no clear D gene. Per the germline V gene, CDR1 is MDHEN and CDR2 is SYDVKM. The CDR3 has 11 residues. The germline V and J ends were trimmed by 11 bases and 1 base, with 8 bases remaining between them. The CDR3 loop is CAATGNTEAFF. The CDR3 nucleotides read TGTGCCGCCACGGGGAACACTGAAGCTTTCTTT.